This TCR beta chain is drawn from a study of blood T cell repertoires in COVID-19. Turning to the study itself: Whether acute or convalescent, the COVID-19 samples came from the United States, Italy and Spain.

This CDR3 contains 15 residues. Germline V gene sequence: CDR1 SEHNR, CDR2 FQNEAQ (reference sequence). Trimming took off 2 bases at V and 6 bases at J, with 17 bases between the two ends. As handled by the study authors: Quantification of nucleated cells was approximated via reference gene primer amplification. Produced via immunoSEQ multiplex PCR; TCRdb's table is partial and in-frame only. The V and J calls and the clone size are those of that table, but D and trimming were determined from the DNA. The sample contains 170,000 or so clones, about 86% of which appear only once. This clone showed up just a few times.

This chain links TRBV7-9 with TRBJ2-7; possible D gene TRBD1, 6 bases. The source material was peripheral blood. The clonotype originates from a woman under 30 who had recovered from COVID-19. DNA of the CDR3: TGTGCCAGCAGCTTAAGAACAGGGAAACAAACCGAGCAGTACTTC. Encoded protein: CASSLRTGKQTEQYF.